These 29 T cell receptor beta chains originate from one sample sequenced in a study of human T cells and chemical hapten exposure. Time point described: pre-sensitization, week 0. The treatment is: therapeutic diphenylcyclopropenone sensitization with weekly scalp DPC. MiXCR, applied by TCRdb to the RACE reads, yields one record per CDR3 protein. The repertoire includes under 110,000 distinct CDR3 sequences, approximately 12% of them detected once, and around 1.5% sits in the top ten. Sequenced here: whole blood, sampled in connection with sensitization to the hapten diphenylcyclopropenone (DPC). The source of these receptors is a woman aged 50 to 60 with alopecia areata. Some clones in this sample may be carry-over from other donors' samples.

This clonotype was recorded at least ten times. The chain links TRBV2 to TRBJ2-3; D gene ambiguous. CDR3 size: 13 residues. Trimming took off 6 bases at V and 2 bases at J, with 9 bases between the two ends. Germline CDR1 is SNHLY and CDR2 is FYNNEI. CDR3 in amino acids: CASSLGHTDTQYF. The CDR3, as DNA: TGTGCCAGCAGCTTAGGCCACACAGATACGCAGTATTTT.

This chain uses TRBV2 with TRBJ1-1; 7 nucleotides match TRBD1. In germline, CDR1 is SNHLY, CDR2 FYNNEI. This CDR3 is 13 amino acids long. After removal of 1 base from V and 4 bases from J, the junction contained 0 bases not matched to a gene. CDR3 sequence (DNA): TGTGCCAGCAGTGAAGAGGGGGCCACTGAAGCTTTCTTT. Residues: CASSEEGATEAFF.

Worth noting for this clonotype: A much larger clone lies one base from this, so it may be a read error. This chain links TRBV5-4 with TRBJ1-1, with a weak D call TRBD1 (6 bases). Germline CDR1 is SGHNT and CDR2 is YYREEE (reference sequence). The ends were cut back, 2 bases at V and 5 bases at J, with 13 bases in the middle. This CDR3 comprises 14 residues. CDR3 sequence (DNA): TGTGCCAGCAGCTTTACAGGGCTGAGGACTGAAGCTTTCTTT. Encoded protein: CASSFTGLRTEAFF.

This clonotype has just a few counts. V usage is TRBV6-6 and J usage is TRBJ1-6, with TRBD1 identical over 9 bases. Per germline, CDR1 MNHNY and CDR2 SVGAGI (reference sequence). The CDR3 runs 15 residues. The V segment lost 6 bases and the J segment 9 bases; nucleotides outside the gene matches: 9. DNA of the CDR3: TGTGCCAGCAGGGATGAGGGACAGGGAAGTTCACCCCTCCACTTT. Amino acid sequence: CASRDEGQGSSPLHF.

This rearrangement joins TRBV20-1 to TRBJ1-1; the match to TRBD1 covers 9 bases. This CDR3 has 14 residues. The V segment lost 5 bases and the J segment 5 bases; nucleotides outside the gene matches: 9. The germline CDR1 and CDR2 sequences are DFQATT and SNEGSKA (reference sequence). CDR3 in DNA: TGCAGTGCTTGCACCGGGACAGGGTCTACTGAAGCTTTCTTT. Its translation is CSACTGTGSTEAFF.

This clonotype was found many times. V and J are TRBV2 and TRBJ2-7; D call uncertain. CDR1 and CDR2 from the germline V gene are SNHLY and FYNNEI. CDR3 size: 11 residues. Trimming removed 6 bases at V and 3 bases at J, with 6 bases between. CDR3 amino acids: CASSLLYEQYF. The CDR3 nucleotides are TGTGCCAGCAGCTTACTCTACGAGCAGTACTTC. The entire variable domain, with the rest obtained from reference TRBV2 and TRBJ2-7, is as follows: EPEVTQTPSHQVTQMGQEVILRCVPISNHLYFYWYRQILGQKVEFLVSFYNNEISEKSEIFDDQFSVERPDGSNFTLKIRSTKLEDSAMYFCASSLLYEQYFGPGTRLTVT.

This clonotype was seen more than once but under ten times. The V and J genes are TRBV7-6 and TRBJ2-3; D unclear. Trimming took off 4 bases at V and 2 bases at J, with 4 bases between the two ends. The CDR3 totals 12 residues. Per germline, CDR1 SGHVS and CDR2 FNYEAQ. The CDR3 nucleotides are TGTGCCAGCAGCTCCCACACAGATACGCAGTATTTT. Its protein is CASSSHTDTQYF.

In its sample, this clonotype was seen a few times. The CDR3 bases are TGTGCCAGCTCAATCGCGGGAGGCGAGGGATTCTACGAGCAGTACTTC. It translates to CASSIAGGEGFYEQYF. V gene TRBV6-1 combines with J gene TRBJ2-7; 8 bases align to TRBD2. The V segment lost 8 bases and the J segment 3 bases; nucleotides outside the gene matches: 15. CDR1 and CDR2 (germline): MNHNS, SASEGT. The CDR3 is 16 amino acids.

This clonotype was counted at least ten times. The V call is TRBV27, the J call TRBJ2-7; no reliable D call. The germline V and J ends were trimmed by 6 bases and 1 base, with 10 bases remaining between them. This CDR3 has 13 residues. In germline, CDR1 is MNHEY, CDR2 SMNVEV (reference sequence). CDR3 sequence: CASSLLPSYEQYF. CDR3 DNA sequence: TGTGCCAGCAGCCTTCTACCGTCCTACGAGCAGTACTTC.

The rearrangement uses TRBV19 and TRBJ2-3; TRBD2 might be the D (6 bases). CDR1 is LNHDA and CDR2 is SQIVND in the germline V gene (reference sequence). Trimming removed 3 bases from V and 2 bases from J, with 15 bases in between. This CDR3 has 16 residues. The CDR3 nucleotides are TGTGCCAGTAGTATTGGGGGGAACCCCCTCACAGATACGCAGTATTTT. It translates to CASSIGGNPLTDTQYF.

This clonotype was seen at least ten times. The rearrangement joins TRBV7-2 to TRBJ2-5; D gene unclear. The CDR3 is 14 residues long. Trimming stripped 3 bases from V and 5 bases from J, with 13 bases between. CDR1 SGHTA and CDR2 FQGNSA come from the germline V gene. CDR3 protein: CASSFTPFEETQYF. As DNA, the CDR3 is TGTGCCAGCAGCTTCACTCCGTTCGAGGAGACCCAGTACTTC.

The chain recombines TRBV29-1 with TRBJ2-3; the D gene is possibly TRBD1 (5 bases). V was shortened by 5 bases and J by 4 bases, with 13 bases between the two germline ends. Germline V gene data show CDR1 as SQVTM and CDR2 as ANQGSEA. The CDR3 spans 13 residues. This chain's CDR3 is CSVSRVTADTQYF. CDR3 coding DNA: TGCAGCGTTTCCAGGGTAACGGCAGATACGCAGTATTTT.

The CDR3 region has the DNA TGTGCCAGCAGCCACCGGGAATCTTACAATGAGCAGTTCTTC. This translates into CASSHRESYNEQFF. V usage is TRBV3-1 and J usage is TRBJ2-1, with D perhaps matching TRBD2 (5 bases). V was shortened by 3 bases and J by 4 bases, with 10 bases between the two germline ends. The germline CDR1 and CDR2 sequences are LGHDT and YNNKEL (reference sequence). The CDR3 length is 14 residues.

The sample holds a few counts of this clonotype. The chain recombines TRBV7-2 with TRBJ2-2, with unresolved D. This CDR3 is 15 amino acids long. Trimming left V 1 base short and J 1 base short, with 7 bases between. Germline CDR1 SGHTA, CDR2 FQGNSA. The CDR3 spells CASSLGSQNTGELFF. CDR3 nucleotide sequence: TGTGCCAGCAGCTTAGGTTCACAGAACACCGGGGAGCTGTTTTTT. The variable domain in full, with the rest retrieved from reference TRBV7-2 and TRBJ2-2, is GAGVSQSPSNKVTEKGKDVELRCDPISGHTALYWYRQSLGQGLEFLIYFQGNSAPDKSGLPSDRFSAERTGGSVSTLTIQRTQQEDSAVYLCASSLGSQNTGELFFGEGSRLTVL.

This clonotype was seen ten or more times. This chain links TRBV15 with TRBJ2-3; D perhaps matches TRBD1 (5 bases). V was trimmed by 0 bases and J by 1 base, leaving 8 bases between them. Per germline, CDR1 LNHNV and CDR2 YYDKDF (reference sequence). The CDR3 is made up of 15 amino acids. CDR3 coding DNA: TGTGCCACCAGCAGAGATCTACAGGGCACAGATACGCAGTATTTT. It codes for CATSRDLQGTDTQYF.

The chain employs TRBV18 and TRBJ2-6; D unresolved. The length of the CDR3 is 13 residues. The V gene lost 1 base and the J gene lost 3 bases, with 1 base spanning the gap. The germline gives CDR1 KGHSH, CDR2 LQKENI. CDR3 coding DNA: TGTGCCAGCTCACCACTTGGGGCCAACGTCCTGACTTTC. Protein product: CASSPLGANVLTF. Full variable domain (missing parts from reference TRBV18 and TRBJ2-6): NAGVMQNPRHLVRRRGQEARLRCSPMKGHSHVYWYRQLPEEGLKFMVYLQKENIIDESGMPKERFSAEFPKEGPSILRIQQVVRGDSAAYFCASSPLGANVLTFGAGSRLTVL.

Of note for this clonotype: Here the CDR3 omits its conserved ending phenylalanine or tryptophan, so a read error is the likely source. The DNA is left out, because the CDR3 cannot be placed on it with certainty; the CDR3 is given as TCRdb lists it. The chain uses TRBV15 and TRBJ2-3. The V gene's germline CDR1 is LNHNV and CDR2 YYDKDF (reference sequence). 11 amino acids form the CDR3, both terminal residues included. CDR3 sequence: CATTYGRHILG.

At least ten counts were recorded for this clonotype. The genes are TRBV4-3 and TRBJ1-1; D is undetermined. The length of the CDR3 is 14 residues. V lost 6 bases to trimming and J lost 8 bases, with 19 bases between them. Germline V lookup: CDR1 LGHNA, CDR2 YSLEER. This CDR3 reads CASRKDLATEEAFF. The DNA for the CDR3 is TGCGCCAGCAGAAAAGACCTTGCGACGGAGGAAGCTTTCTTT.

This clonotype was picked up many times. The chain joins TRBV6-5 to TRBJ2-1, with D possibly matching TRBD1 (5 bases). Germline CDR1 MNHEY, CDR2 SVGAGI. V lost 5 bases to trimming and J lost 8 bases, with 7 bases between them. The CDR3 is made up of 11 amino acids. The DNA for the CDR3 is TGTGCCAGCAGTGCAGGGTATGAGCAGTTCTTC. Encoded protein: CASSAGYEQFF.

This clonotype was detected many times. An end of the junction differs from the germline gene, which may be a read error. The genes are TRBV3-1 and TRBJ2-1; TRBD1 matches 9 bases. The CDR3 consists of 12 residues. Germline V gene sequence: CDR1 LGHDT, CDR2 YNNKEL (reference sequence). DNA of the CDR3: TGTGCCAGCAGCCAAGATCAGGGACAGGGCACCTTC. Encoded protein: CASSQDQGQGTF.

This rearrangement joins TRBV18 to TRBJ2-3; D unclear. The CDR3 has 15 residues. Germline V gives CDR1 KGHSH, CDR2 LQKENI. The ends were cut back, 4 bases at V and 4 bases at J, with 15 bases in the middle. The CDR3 loop is CASSQAFGLADTQYF. CDR3 coding DNA: TGTGCCAGCTCACAAGCATTCGGTCTCGCAGATACGCAGTATTTT.

With regard to this clonotype: At one end, the junction sequence differs from germline, possibly due to a read error. The chain employs TRBV5-1 and TRBJ2-2, with D possibly being TRBD2 (6 bases). Germline assignment: CDR1 SGHRS and CDR2 YFSETQ. The CDR3 consists of 15 residues. CDR3 coding DNA: TGCGCCAGCAGCTTCGTTGGCGGGAACTCCGGGGAGCTGTTTTTT. Its protein product is CASSFVGGNSGELFF.

This clonotype was detected many times. This chain connects TRBV18 to TRBJ2-7; 12 bases line up with TRBD2. The V segment lost 6 bases and the J segment 6 bases; nucleotides outside the gene matches: 3. The CDR3 has 13 amino acids. CDR1 and CDR2 from the germline V gene are KGHSH and LQKENI. The CDR3 loop reads CASSLAGGPEQYF. The CDR3 nucleotides read TGTGCCAGCTCCCTAGCGGGAGGGCCCGAGCAGTACTTC.

This clonotype was found a few times. The chain employs TRBV7-9 and TRBJ1-1; D is ambiguous. Trimming shortened V by 5 bases and J by 3 bases, and 16 bases separated the two germline ends. In germline, CDR1 is SEHNR, CDR2 FQNEAQ (reference sequence). The CDR3 covers 15 residues. CDR3 sequence reads: CASSPGSTLDTEAFF. CDR3 in DNA: TGTGCCAGCAGCCCAGGCTCGACCCTCGACACTGAAGCTTTCTTT.

The chain is built from TRBV7-2 and TRBJ2-1; no definite D call. The CDR3 consists of 14 residues. Germline V gene lookup returns CDR1 SGHTA and CDR2 FQGNSA. The germline V and J ends were trimmed by 5 bases and 8 bases, with 16 bases remaining between them. Here the CDR3 DNA reads TGTGCCAGCAGCCTGGGCAGGTCTAGTTATGAGCAGTTCTTC. The encoded protein is CASSLGRSSYEQFF. The variable domain in full, with the rest retrieved from reference TRBV7-2 and TRBJ2-1, is GAGVSQSPSNKVTEKGKDVELRCDPISGHTALYWYRQSLGQGLEFLIYFQGNSAPDKSGLPSDRFSAERTGGSVSTLTIQRTQQEDSAVYLCASSLGRSSYEQFFGPGTRLTVL.

This clonotype was seen once. V and J are TRBV6-2 or TRBV6-3 and TRBJ1-2; 7 bases are shared with TRBD1. Looked up from germline, CDR1 is MNHEY and CDR2 is SVGEGT. CDR3 length: 13 amino acids. Trimming took 6 bases from V and 8 from J; bases not matched to a gene: 9. In DNA, the CDR3 is TGTGCCAGCAGATCCGGGACAGTAACCGGCTACACCTTC. This sequence encodes CASRSGTVTGYTF.

This clonotype was recorded a few times. This sequence joins TRBV2 and TRBJ1-2, with unresolved D. This CDR3 is 13 amino acids long. Trimming left V 3 bases short and J 2 bases short, with 7 bases between. The germline CDR1 and CDR2 sequences are SNHLY and FYNNEI. Here the CDR3 DNA reads TGTGCCAGCAGTGACGAACGGAACTATGGCTACACCTTC. Translation: CASSDERNYGYTF.

The chain couples TRBV2 to TRBJ2-3; 8 bases align to TRBD2. V shed 3 bases, J shed 4 bases, and the junction held 3 bases outside the gene matches. The CDR3 totals 14 residues. From germline, CDR1 is SNHLY and CDR2 FYNNEI. The CDR3 sequence is CASSDVGRADTQYF. In nucleotides, the CDR3 is TGTGCCAGCAGTGATGTCGGGAGGGCAGATACGCAGTATTTT.

This clonotype was counted many times. CDR3 region: CSVAGAGGMGDTQYF. The CDR3 DNA sequence: TGCAGCGTTGCGGGAGCGGGGGGGATGGGAGATACGCAGTATTTT. The V and J genes are TRBV29-1 and TRBJ2-3; 10 positions match TRBD2. Trimming at V came to 4 bases and at J to 5 bases, leaving 9 bases not matched to a gene. Germline V gives CDR1 SQVTM, CDR2 ANQGSEA. The CDR3 extends over 15 amino acids.